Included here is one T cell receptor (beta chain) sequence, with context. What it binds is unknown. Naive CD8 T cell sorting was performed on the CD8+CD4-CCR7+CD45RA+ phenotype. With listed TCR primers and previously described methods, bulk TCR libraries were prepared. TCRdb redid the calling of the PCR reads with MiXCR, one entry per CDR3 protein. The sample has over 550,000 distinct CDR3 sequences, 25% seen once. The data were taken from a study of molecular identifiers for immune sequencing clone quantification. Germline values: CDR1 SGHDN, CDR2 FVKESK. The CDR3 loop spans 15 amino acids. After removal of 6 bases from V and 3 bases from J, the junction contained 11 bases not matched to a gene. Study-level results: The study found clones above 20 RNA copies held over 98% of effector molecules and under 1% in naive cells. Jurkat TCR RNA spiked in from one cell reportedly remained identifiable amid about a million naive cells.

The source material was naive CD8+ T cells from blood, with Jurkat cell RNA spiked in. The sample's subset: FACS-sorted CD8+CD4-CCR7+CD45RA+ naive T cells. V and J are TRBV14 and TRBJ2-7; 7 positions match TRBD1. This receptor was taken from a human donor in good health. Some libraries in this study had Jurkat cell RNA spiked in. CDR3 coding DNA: TGTGCCAGCAGTCGCGAGACAGGGTTTTACTACGAGCAGTACTTC. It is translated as CASSRETGFYYEQYF.